This paragraph covers one T cell receptor beta chain sequence. Antigen specificity is unknown. As to treatment: 15 to 20 received Ad26.COV2.S at low or high dose, single or two shots; five or six received placebo; per-sample allocation not given. Sampling occurred on day 63 after the first vaccine or placebo injection. This sample stems from a study of Ad26.COV2.S vaccination and SARS-CoV-2 variants. About the research overall: A COV1001 Ad26.COV2.S trial-arm participant provided the sample.

Findings and limits, study-wide: Compared with placebo recipients, vaccine recipients had higher spike-specific TCR breadth.

TCRdb's copy holds only in-frame clones and misses some; the assay was immunoSEQ multiplex PCR. The sample has about 480,000 clones, around 85% seen once. The sample was peripheral blood, taken in a trial of Ad26.COV2.S vaccine versus placebo. This sequence was found in a person aged 18-65 years who received the Ad26.COV2.S COVID-19 vaccine or a placebo.

The CDR3 reads CASSRGLAGPTYEQYF. CDR3 bases: TGTGCCAGCAGCCGGGGGCTAGCGGGGCCCACCTACGAGCAGTACTTC. V and J are TRBV11-1 and TRBJ2-7; 9 positions match TRBD2. Germline V gene data show CDR1 as SGHAT and CDR2 as FQDESV (reference sequence). CDR3 length: 16 amino acids. V dropped 5 bases and J dropped 2; count of bases not matched to a gene: 10.